A single sample gave rise to the 11 T cell receptor beta chains below, sequenced in a study of CD8+CD57+ T cells in acquired aplastic anemia. Genomic DNA served as template for TCR beta VDJ and CDR3 profiling. TCRdb re-analysed the reads in MiXCR, keeping a single row per CDR3 protein. The profile shows 150,000 to 200,000 distinct CDR3 sequences, around 60% of them singletons. The specimen was sorted CD4+, CD8+, or CD8+CD57+ T cells (not recorded which) from PBMCs. The origin of the receptors is a human donor in good health.

This chain connects TRBV13 to TRBJ1-1, with unresolved D. V lost 11 bases, J lost 4 bases, and 17 bases lay in between. Germline lookup yields CDR1 PRHDT and CDR2 FYEKMQ (reference sequence). This CDR3 has 13 amino acids. The CDR3: CACAYDQSTEAFF. The CDR3 region has the DNA TGTGCCTGCGCGTACGACCAAAGCACTGAAGCTTTCTTT. The full variable domain, completed using reference TRBV13 and TRBJ1-1, is AAGVIQSPRHLIKEKRETATLKCYPIPRHDTVYWYQQGPGQDPQFLISFYEKMQSDKGSIPDRFSAQQFSDYHSELNMSSLELGDSALYFCACAYDQSTEAFFGQGTRLTVV.

The chain employs TRBV19 and TRBJ1-1; 8 bases are a match to TRBD1. V lost 5 bases and J lost 2; bases outside the gene matches: 10. Germline CDR1 and CDR2: LNHDA and SQIVND (reference sequence). This CDR3 contains 16 residues. The CDR3 loop reads CASSPDRAHLNTEAFF. CDR3 DNA: TGTGCCAGTAGTCCGGACAGGGCCCACTTAAACACTGAAGCTTTCTTT.

The chain links TRBV19 to TRBJ1-1; TRBD1 agrees at 8 bases. Trimming cost V 7 bases and J 5 bases; bases outside gene matches: 18. Germline-derived CDR1 and CDR2 are LNHDA and SQIVND (reference sequence). This CDR3 region has 17 residues. CDR3 DNA sequence: TGTGCCAGTATCAACCAAAACGGACAGGGTACGATGACTGAAGCTTTCTTT. Its protein is CASINQNGQGTMTEAFF.

This clonotype came up once. The chain carries TRBV7-3 and TRBJ1-1; D ambiguous. Per germline, CDR1 SGHTA and CDR2 FQGTGA. This CDR3 has 13 residues. The V and J ends lost 2 bases and 1 base respectively, with 5 bases between them. The CDR3 sequence: CASSLLANTEAFF. CDR3 sequence (DNA): TGTGCCAGCAGCTTATTGGCGAACACTGAAGCTTTCTTT.

This chain uses TRBV7-3 with TRBJ2-7; a possible D gene is TRBD1 (5 bases). The CDR3 spans 14 residues. Germline lookup yields CDR1 SGHTA and CDR2 FQGTGA. The ends were cut back, 0 bases at V and 3 bases at J, with 9 bases in the middle. CDR3 sequence reads: CASSLTAGFYEQYF. As DNA, the CDR3 is TGTGCCAGCAGCTTAACCGCAGGGTTCTACGAGCAGTACTTC.

This clonotype was recorded at least ten times. The chain recombines TRBV25-1 with TRBJ2-5; 9 bases map to TRBD2. After removal of 4 bases from V and 4 bases from J, the junction contained 4 bases not matched to a gene. This CDR3 is 14 amino acids long. Germline CDR1 reads MGHDK; CDR2 reads SYGVNS. CDR3: CASSGLAGLETQYF. The CDR3 DNA sequence: TGTGCCAGCAGTGGGCTAGCGGGACTAGAGACCCAGTACTTC.

The chain recombines TRBV2 with TRBJ1-5; 7 positions agree with TRBD1. V shed 4 bases, J shed 7 bases, and the junction held 7 bases outside the gene matches. The CDR3 is 14 residues long. CDR1 and CDR2 from the germline V gene are SNHLY and FYNNEI. Written as DNA, the CDR3 is TGTGCCAGCAGTGGAACAGGGGAGCGGCAGCCCCAGCATTTT. Protein product: CASSGTGERQPQHF.

The V gene is TRBV20-1, the J gene TRBJ2-3; 7 bases agree with TRBD1. CDR1 DFQATT and CDR2 SNEGSKA come from the germline V gene (reference sequence). CDR3 size: 16 residues. Losses at the gene ends were 0 bases for V and 0 bases for J; bases not matched to a gene: 6. The CDR3 sequence is CSARESGTASTDTQYF. The CDR3 DNA follows: TGCAGTGCTAGAGAATCCGGGACAGCTAGCACAGATACGCAGTATTTT.

This chain connects TRBV19 to TRBJ2-5, with 8 bases identical to TRBD2. Trimming cost V 1 base and J 2 bases; bases outside gene matches: 0. Germline CDR1 is LNHDA and CDR2 is SQIVND (reference sequence). The CDR3 totals 14 residues. CDR3 DNA sequence: TGTGCCAGTAGTATAGGACTAGCGCAAGAGACCCAGTACTTC. It is translated as CASSIGLAQETQYF.

The V gene is TRBV5-1, the J gene TRBJ2-1, with 9 bases identical to TRBD1. Germline loops: CDR1 SGHRS, CDR2 YFSETQ. The CDR3 is 15 residues long. Losses at the gene ends were 4 bases for V and 9 bases for J; bases not matched to a gene: 11. CDR3 protein: CASSPRQGDHGEQFF. In DNA form, the CDR3 reads TGCGCCAGCAGCCCTAGACAGGGGGATCATGGTGAGCAGTTCTTC. The entire variable domain, with the rest obtained from reference TRBV5-1 and TRBJ2-1, is as follows: KAGVTQTPRYLIKTRGQQVTLSCSPISGHRSVSWYQQTPGQGLQFLFEYFSETQRNKGNFPGRFSGRQFSNSRSEMNVSTLELGDSALYLCASSPRQGDHGEQFFGPGTRLTVL.

The CDR3 DNA is TGTGCCATCAGTCGAGCGGGGGAGAGCTCCTACGAGCAGTACTTC. It is translated as CAISRAGESSYEQYF. The V gene is TRBV10-3, the J gene TRBJ2-7, with TRBD2 identical over 8 bases. The germline V gene has CDR1 ENHRY and CDR2 SYGVKD. V was clipped by 5 bases and J by 0 bases; unmatched bases: 6. The CDR3 consists of 15 residues.